Listed below are T cell receptor beta chains from one sample, sequenced in a study of breast tumors, draining lymph nodes, adjacent tissues. TCRdb recomputed calls from the multiplex PCR reads with MiXCR, one row per CDR3 protein. This table has about 20,000 distinct CDR3 sequences, around 46% appearing once. The specimen sequenced was breast tumor tissue. The receptors stem from a female donor with breast cancer. Some clones in this sample may be carry-over from other donors' samples. Each CDR3 is given with its conserved first and last residue. The D gene is left open where the match is weak. Where a row states a size, it is once, few, many or the class of an expanded clone; other rows omit it.

j_call: TRBJ2-7
d_call: NA
clone_size: medium-sized
v_call: TRBV7-9
cdr3_aa: CASSLGERKAYEQYF
cdr3_nt: TGTGCCAGCAGCTTAGGGGAGAGGAAGGCCTACGAGCAGTACTTC

j_call: TRBJ2-2
d_call: NA
clone_size: many
v_call: TRBV29-1
cdr3_aa: CSVETARNGELFF
cdr3_nt: TGCAGCGTTGAAACGGCTAGGAACGGGGAGCTGTTTTTT

j_call: TRBJ2-6
d_call: NA
clone_size: many
v_call: TRBV25-1
cdr3_aa: CASSDWSGANVLTF
cdr3_nt: TGTGCCAGCAGTGACTGGTCCGGGGCCAACGTCCTGACTTTC

j_call: TRBJ2-1
d_call: NA
clone_size: many
v_call: TRBV20-1
cdr3_aa: CSARIAVTYNEQFF
cdr3_nt: TGCAGTGCCCGGATAGCGGTTACCTACAATGAGCAGTTCTTC

j_call: TRBJ2-2
d_call: TRBD2
clone_size: once
v_call: TRBV4-3
cdr3_aa: CASSQGTSDTGKLFF
cdr3_nt: TGCGCCAGCAGCCAAGGGACTAGCGACACCGGGAAGCTGTTTTTT

j_call: TRBJ2-7
d_call: TRBD2
clone_size: many
v_call: TRBV7-2
cdr3_aa: CASSMYSGASYEQYF
cdr3_nt: TGTGCCAGCAGCATGTATAGCGGGGCTTCCTACGAGCAGTACTTC

j_call: TRBJ2-3
d_call: TRBD2
clone_size: medium-sized
v_call: TRBV7-8
cdr3_aa: CASSLDMSGVGGSTDTQYF
cdr3_nt: TGTGCCAGCAGCTTAGACATGAGCGGTGTTGGCGGGAGTACAGATACGCAGTATTTT

j_call: TRBJ2-6
d_call: TRBD2
clone_size: NA
v_call: TRBV9
cdr3_aa: CASSVGVGGGLIAANVLTF
cdr3_nt: TGTGCCAGCAGCGTAGGAGTGGGCGGGGGGCTCATCGCGGCCAACGTCCTGACTTTC

j_call: TRBJ2-1
d_call: NA
clone_size: once
v_call: TRBV6-1
cdr3_aa: CAGGRAGQFF
cdr3_nt: TGTGCCGGCGGGCGGGCGGGGCAGTTCTTC

j_call: TRBJ1-4
d_call: NA
clone_size: once
v_call: TRBV20-1
cdr3_aa: CSAREGKEKLLF
cdr3_nt: TGCAGTGCTAGAGAAGGGAAGGAAAAGCTGCTTTTT

j_call: TRBJ1-2
d_call: TRBD1
clone_size: NA
v_call: TRBV20-1
cdr3_aa: CSPDRGRANYGYTF
cdr3_nt: TGCAGCCCAGACAGGGGGAGAGCTAACTATGGCTACACCTTC

j_call: TRBJ2-3
d_call: NA
clone_size: NA
v_call: TRBV20-1
cdr3_aa: CSASRATDTQYF
cdr3_nt: TGCAGTGCTTCCCGGGCCACAGATACGCAGTATTTT

j_call: TRBJ1-3
d_call: NA
clone_size: many
v_call: TRBV19
cdr3_aa: CASIPRRLAGNTIYF
cdr3_nt: TGTGCCAGTATACCACGGAGGCTGGCGGGAAACACCATATATTTT

j_call: TRBJ2-1
d_call: TRBD2
clone_size: NA
v_call: TRBV7-8
cdr3_aa: CASSLKTSGRPNEQFF
cdr3_nt: TGTGCCAGCAGCCTAAAGACTAGCGGGAGGCCCAATGAGCAGTTCTTC

j_call: TRBJ2-7
d_call: NA
clone_size: NA
v_call: TRBV5-1
cdr3_aa: CASSLVAYTYEQYF
cdr3_nt: TGCGCCAGCAGCTTGGTAGCGTACACCTACGAGCAGTACTTC

j_call: TRBJ2-1
d_call: NA
clone_size: few
v_call: TRBV29-1
cdr3_aa: CSALRGSVEQFF
cdr3_nt: TGCAGCGCCCTCCGGGGCTCGGTTGAGCAGTTTTTC

j_call: TRBJ2-3
d_call: NA
clone_size: few
v_call: TRBV7-2
cdr3_aa: CASSLVGGHSADTQYF
cdr3_nt: TGTGCCAGCAGCTTAGTCGGGGGGCACAGCGCAGATACGCAGTATTTT

j_call: TRBJ2-1
d_call: TRBD2
clone_size: NA
v_call: TRBV29-1
cdr3_aa: CSVGREGLYNEQFF
cdr3_nt: TGCAGCGTTGGGCGGGAGGGCCTTTACAATGAGCAGTTCTTC

j_call: TRBJ2-3
d_call: TRBD1
clone_size: few
v_call: TRBV2
cdr3_aa: CASSSGQGHTDTQYF
cdr3_nt: TGTGCCAGCAGTTCCGGACAGGGGCACACAGATACGCAGTATTTT

j_call: TRBJ2-7
d_call: NA
clone_size: medium-sized
v_call: TRBV7-2
cdr3_aa: CASSRGPSLVYEQYF
cdr3_nt: TGTGCCAGCAGCAGAGGGCCCAGCTTAGTTTACGAGCAGTACTTC

j_call: TRBJ2-7
d_call: TRBD2
clone_size: NA
v_call: TRBV20-1
cdr3_aa: CSARTSGRALTYEQYF
cdr3_nt: TGCAGTGCTAGGACTAGCGGGAGGGCCCTCACCTACGAGCAGTACTTC

j_call: TRBJ1-2
d_call: NA
clone_size: many
v_call: TRBV15
cdr3_aa: CATSRDRQDYGYTF
cdr3_nt: TGTGCCACCAGCAGAGACAGACAGGACTATGGCTACACCTTC

j_call: TRBJ2-7
d_call: TRBD2
clone_size: once
v_call: TRBV5-1
cdr3_aa: CASRTSGNYEQYF
cdr3_nt: TGCGCCAGCAGAACTAGCGGGAATTACGAGCAGTACTTC

j_call: TRBJ1-5
d_call: TRBD1
clone_size: NA
v_call: TRBV20-1
cdr3_aa: CSARRQGVGTQPQHF
cdr3_nt: TGCAGTGCCCGACGGCAGGGGGTGGGCACTCAGCCCCAGCATTTT

j_call: TRBJ1-2
d_call: NA
clone_size: few
v_call: TRBV7-9
cdr3_aa: CASRDSLNYGYTF
cdr3_nt: TGTGCCAGCAGGGACAGCCTGAACTATGGCTACACCTTC

j_call: TRBJ1-4
d_call: NA
clone_size: NA
v_call: TRBV7-8
cdr3_aa: CASSLANEKLFF
cdr3_nt: TGTGCCAGCAGCTTAGCGAATGAAAAACTGTTTTTT

j_call: TRBJ1-6
d_call: NA
clone_size: many
v_call: TRBV28
cdr3_aa: CASKNENSPLHF
cdr3_nt: TGTGCCAGCAAGAACGAAAATTCACCCCTCCACTTT

j_call: TRBJ1-1
d_call: TRBD1
clone_size: once
v_call: TRBV6-5
cdr3_aa: CASRPRRGFGDRDTEAFF
cdr3_nt: TGTGCCAGCAGACCTCGAAGGGGATTCGGGGACAGGGACACTGAAGCTTTCTTT

j_call: TRBJ2-5
d_call: TRBD2
clone_size: many
v_call: TRBV19
cdr3_aa: CASSPGGTSGPQETQYF
cdr3_nt: TGTGCCAGTAGTCCCGGAGGGACTAGCGGGCCCCAAGAGACCCAGTACTTC

j_call: TRBJ1-1
d_call: NA
clone_size: NA
v_call: TRBV4-2
cdr3_aa: CASSQDADRNTEAFF
cdr3_nt: TGTGCCAGCAGCCAAGACGCGGACAGGAACACTGAAGCTTTCTTT

j_call: TRBJ2-7
d_call: TRBD1
clone_size: NA
v_call: TRBV7-3
cdr3_aa: CASSWRSTGGAFEQYF
cdr3_nt: TGCGCCAGCAGCTGGCGGAGCACAGGGGGAGCCTTCGAGCAGTACTTC

j_call: TRBJ2-5
d_call: NA
clone_size: many
v_call: TRBV4-1
cdr3_aa: CASSQEGAQRETQYF
cdr3_nt: TGCGCCAGCAGCCAAGAGGGGGCGCAAAGAGAGACCCAGTACTTC

j_call: TRBJ2-3
d_call: TRBD2
clone_size: many
v_call: TRBV19
cdr3_aa: CASSRGGPSTDTQYF
cdr3_nt: TGTGCCAGTTCCCGGGGGGGACCTAGCACAGATACGCAGTATTTT

j_call: TRBJ2-1
d_call: NA
clone_size: many
v_call: TRBV12-3/TRBV12-4
cdr3_aa: CASSLWHEQFF
cdr3_nt: TGTGCCAGCAGTTTATGGCATGAGCAGTTCTTC

j_call: TRBJ2-3
d_call: NA
clone_size: NA
v_call: TRBV7-3
cdr3_aa: CASSEGGATTDTQYF
cdr3_nt: TGTGCCAGCAGCGAGGGGGGAGCGACTACAGATACGCAGTATTTT

j_call: TRBJ2-3
d_call: NA
clone_size: many
v_call: TRBV20-1
cdr3_aa: CSASGGSTDTQYF
cdr3_nt: TGCAGTGCTAGTGGTGGGAGTACAGATACGCAGTATTTT

j_call: TRBJ2-2
d_call: TRBD2
clone_size: NA
v_call: TRBV4-2
cdr3_aa: CASSHLAGDAGELFF
cdr3_nt: TGTGCCAGCAGCCATCTAGCGGGAGACGCCGGGGAGCTGTTTTTT

j_call: TRBJ1-5
d_call: NA
clone_size: NA
v_call: TRBV7-8
cdr3_aa: CASSRGKVSQPQHF
cdr3_nt: TGTGCCAGCAGCCGGGGGAAAGTTAGTCAGCCCCAGCATTTT

j_call: TRBJ2-1
d_call: NA
clone_size: NA
v_call: TRBV2
cdr3_aa: CASSLKQIGLNNEQFF
cdr3_nt: TGTGCCAGCAGTTTAAAACAAATAGGACTAAACAATGAGCAGTTCTTC

j_call: TRBJ2-5
d_call: NA
clone_size: many
v_call: TRBV20-1
cdr3_aa: CSASWTSGQETQYF
cdr3_nt: TGCAGTGCTTCATGGACCAGCGGCCAAGAGACCCAGTACTTC

j_call: TRBJ1-2
d_call: TRBD1
clone_size: NA
v_call: TRBV11-2
cdr3_aa: CASSRTGGSYGYTF
cdr3_nt: TGTGCCAGCAGCCGGACAGGGGGCTCCTATGGCTACACCTTC

j_call: TRBJ2-3
d_call: TRBD2
clone_size: many
v_call: TRBV20-1
cdr3_aa: CSARPGGLAGKDTQYF
cdr3_nt: TGCAGTGCTAGACCTGGGGGACTAGCGGGGAAAGATACGCAGTATTTT